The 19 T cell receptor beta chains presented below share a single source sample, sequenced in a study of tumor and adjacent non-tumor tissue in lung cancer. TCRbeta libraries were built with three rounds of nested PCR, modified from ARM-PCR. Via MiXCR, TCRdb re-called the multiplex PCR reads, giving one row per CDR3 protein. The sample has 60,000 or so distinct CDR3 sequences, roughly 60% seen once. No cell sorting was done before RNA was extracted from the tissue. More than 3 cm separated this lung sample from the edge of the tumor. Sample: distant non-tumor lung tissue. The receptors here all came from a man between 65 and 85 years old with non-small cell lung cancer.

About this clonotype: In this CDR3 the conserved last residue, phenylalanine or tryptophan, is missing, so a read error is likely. CDR3 protein: CASSYPSTGIRDTEAFL. In DNA form, the CDR3 reads TGTGCCAGCAGTTACCCCTCCACAGGGATCAGGGACACTGAAGCTTTCCTT. The chain combines TRBV6-5 with TRBJ1-1; tentatively, D is TRBD1 (6 bases). There are 17 residues in the CDR3. Trimming shortened V by 2 bases and J by 3 bases, and 19 bases separated the two germline ends. CDR1 is MNHEY, CDR2 SVGAGI, per germline.

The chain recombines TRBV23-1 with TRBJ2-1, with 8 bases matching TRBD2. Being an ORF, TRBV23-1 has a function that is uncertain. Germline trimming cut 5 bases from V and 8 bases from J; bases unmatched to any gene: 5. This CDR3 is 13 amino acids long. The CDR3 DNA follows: TGCGCCAGCAGTACACTAGCGGAAGATGAGCAGTTCTTC. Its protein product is CASSTLAEDEQFF.

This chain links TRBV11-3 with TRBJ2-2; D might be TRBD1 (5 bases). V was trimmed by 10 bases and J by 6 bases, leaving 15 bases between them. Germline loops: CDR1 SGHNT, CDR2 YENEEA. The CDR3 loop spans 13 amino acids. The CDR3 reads CATSTWGAGELFF. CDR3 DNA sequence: TGTGCCACTTCAACCTGGGGCGCCGGGGAGCTGTTTTTT.

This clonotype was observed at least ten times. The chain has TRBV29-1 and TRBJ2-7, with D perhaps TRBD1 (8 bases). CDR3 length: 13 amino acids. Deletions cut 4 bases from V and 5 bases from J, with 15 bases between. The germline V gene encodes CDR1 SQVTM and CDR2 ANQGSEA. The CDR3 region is CSVARTGRDEQYF. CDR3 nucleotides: TGCAGCGTTGCAAGGACAGGGAGGGACGAGCAGTACTTC.

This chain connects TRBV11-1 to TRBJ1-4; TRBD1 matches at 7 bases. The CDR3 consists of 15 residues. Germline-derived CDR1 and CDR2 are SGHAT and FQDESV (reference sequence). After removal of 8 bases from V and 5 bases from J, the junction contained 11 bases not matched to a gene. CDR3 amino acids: CASGKEQGPNEKLFF. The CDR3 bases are TGTGCCAGCGGCAAGGAACAGGGGCCAAATGAAAAACTGTTTTTT. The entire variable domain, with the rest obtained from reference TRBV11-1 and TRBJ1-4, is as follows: EAEVAQSPRYKITEKSQAVAFWCDPISGHATLYWYRQILGQGPELLVQFQDESVVDDSQLPKDRFSAERLKGVDSTLKIQPAELGDSAMYLCASGKEQGPNEKLFFGSGTQLSVL.

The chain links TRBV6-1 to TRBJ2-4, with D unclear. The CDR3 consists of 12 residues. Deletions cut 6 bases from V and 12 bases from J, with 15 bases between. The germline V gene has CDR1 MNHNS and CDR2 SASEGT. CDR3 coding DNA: TGTGCCAGCAGCGCGTTGGATTTAAGTCAGTACTTC. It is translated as CASSALDLSQYF.

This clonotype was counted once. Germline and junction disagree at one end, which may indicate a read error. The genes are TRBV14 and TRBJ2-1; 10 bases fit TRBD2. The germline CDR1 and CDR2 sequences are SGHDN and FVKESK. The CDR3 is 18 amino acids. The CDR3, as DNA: TGTGCCAGCGGCCAAGAATCTCTGCTACTAGCGGGAAAAAATGAGCAGTTCTTC. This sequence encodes CASGQESLLLAGKNEQFF.

The CDR3 spells CAWMRGRKNNEQFF. The CDR3 nucleotides are TGTGCCTGGATGCGCGGGAGAAAGAACAATGAGCAGTTCTTC. V is TRBV30 and J is TRBJ2-1; TRBD2 agrees at 7 bases. CDR3 size: 14 residues. The germline V gene has CDR1 GTSNPN and CDR2 SVGIG (reference sequence). The ends lost 4 bases at V and 5 bases at J; junction bases unmatched: 8.

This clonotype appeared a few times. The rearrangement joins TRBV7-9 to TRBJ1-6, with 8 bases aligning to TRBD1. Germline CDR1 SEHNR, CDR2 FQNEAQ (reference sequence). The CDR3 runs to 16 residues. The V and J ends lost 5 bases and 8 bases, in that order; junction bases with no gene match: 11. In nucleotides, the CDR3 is TGTGCCAGCAGCCGTGCCCAGGGGGCGGTGGATTCACCCCTCCACTTT. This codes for CASSRAQGAVDSPLHF.

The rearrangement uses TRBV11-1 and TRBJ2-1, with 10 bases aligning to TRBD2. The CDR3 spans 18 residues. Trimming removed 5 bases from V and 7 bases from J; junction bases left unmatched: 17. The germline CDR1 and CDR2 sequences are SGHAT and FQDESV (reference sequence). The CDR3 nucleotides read TGTGCCAGCAGCACTAGGCTGTTGGCTAGCGGGAGAGAGAATGAGCAGTTCTTC. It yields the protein CASSTRLLASGRENEQFF.

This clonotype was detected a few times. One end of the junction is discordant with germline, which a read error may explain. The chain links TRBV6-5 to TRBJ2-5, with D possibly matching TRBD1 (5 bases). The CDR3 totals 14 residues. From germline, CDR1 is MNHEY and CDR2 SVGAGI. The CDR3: CVSSLPRVGETQYF. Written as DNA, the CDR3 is TGTGTCAGCAGTCTTCCCAGGGTTGGAGAGACTCAGTACTTC.

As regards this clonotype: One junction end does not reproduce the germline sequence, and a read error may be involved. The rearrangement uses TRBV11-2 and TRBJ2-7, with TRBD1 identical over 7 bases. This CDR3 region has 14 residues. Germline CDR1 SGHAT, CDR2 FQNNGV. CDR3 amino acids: CASTEGDRNYEKYF. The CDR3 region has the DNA TGTGCCAGCACTGAGGGGGACAGAAACTACGAGAAGTACTTC.

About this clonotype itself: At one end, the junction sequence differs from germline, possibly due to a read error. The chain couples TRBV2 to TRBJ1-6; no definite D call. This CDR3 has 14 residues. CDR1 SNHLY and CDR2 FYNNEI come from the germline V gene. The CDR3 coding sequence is TGTACCAGCAGTGATTTCCAGCCTAATTCACCCCTCCACTTT. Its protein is CTSSDFQPNSPLHF.

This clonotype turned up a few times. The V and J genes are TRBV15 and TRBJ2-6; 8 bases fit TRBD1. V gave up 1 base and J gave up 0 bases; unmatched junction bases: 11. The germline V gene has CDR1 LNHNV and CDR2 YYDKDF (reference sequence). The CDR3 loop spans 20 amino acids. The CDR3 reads CATSRGGPTGVLSGANVLTF. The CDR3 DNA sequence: TGTGCCACCAGCAGAGGTGGCCCGACAGGGGTTCTCTCTGGGGCCAACGTCCTGACTTTC. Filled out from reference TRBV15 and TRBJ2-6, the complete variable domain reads DAMVIQNPRYQVTQFGKPVTLSCSQTLNHNVMYWYQQKSSQAPKLLFHYYDKDFNNEADTPDNFQSRRPNTSFCFLDIRSPGLGDTAMYLCATSRGGPTGVLSGANVLTFGAGSRLTVL.

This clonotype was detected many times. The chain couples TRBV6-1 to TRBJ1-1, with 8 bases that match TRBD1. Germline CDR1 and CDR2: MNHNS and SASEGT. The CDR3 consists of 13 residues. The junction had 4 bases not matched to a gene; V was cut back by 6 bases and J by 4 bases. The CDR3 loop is CASSLDRGTEAFF. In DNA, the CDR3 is TGTGCCAGCAGCTTAGACAGGGGCACTGAAGCTTTCTTT.

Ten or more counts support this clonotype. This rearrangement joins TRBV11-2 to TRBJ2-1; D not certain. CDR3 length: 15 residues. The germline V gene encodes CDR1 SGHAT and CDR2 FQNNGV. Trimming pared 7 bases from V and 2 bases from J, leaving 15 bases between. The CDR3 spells CASTPLGRTYNEQFF. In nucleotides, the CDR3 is TGTGCCAGCACCCCCCTAGGGCGGACCTACAATGAGCAGTTCTTC.

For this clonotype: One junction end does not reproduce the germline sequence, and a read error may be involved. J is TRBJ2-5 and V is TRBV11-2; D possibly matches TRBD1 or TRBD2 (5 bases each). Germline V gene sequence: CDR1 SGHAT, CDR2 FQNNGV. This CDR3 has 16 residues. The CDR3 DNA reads TGTGCCCGCAGCTGGACCGGGACGGCGGACCAAGAGACCCAGTACTTC. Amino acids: CARSWTGTADQETQYF.

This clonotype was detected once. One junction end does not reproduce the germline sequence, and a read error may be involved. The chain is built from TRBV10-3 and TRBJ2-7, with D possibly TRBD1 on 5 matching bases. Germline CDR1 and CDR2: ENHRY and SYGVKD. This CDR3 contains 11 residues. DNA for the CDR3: TGTGCCATATCCACAGGTTACGAGCAGTATTTC. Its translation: CAISTGYEQYF.

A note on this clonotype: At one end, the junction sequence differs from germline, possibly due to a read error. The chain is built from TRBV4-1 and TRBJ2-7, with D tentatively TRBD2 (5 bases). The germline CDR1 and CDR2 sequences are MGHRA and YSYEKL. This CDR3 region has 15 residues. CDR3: CVSSQDRGYPYEQHF. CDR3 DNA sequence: TGCGTCAGCAGCCAAGATAGAGGGTACCCCTACGAGCAGCACTTC.